This passage covers 8 T cell receptor beta chains from one sample sequenced in a study of blood T cell repertoires in COVID-19. Assay: immunoSEQ multiplex PCR; the TCRdb copy retains only in-frame clones and omits some. Of around 140,000 clones listed, around 87% are singletons. Source material: peripheral blood. The receptors were sampled from a young man with COVID-19, enrolled during active disease.

This rearrangement joins TRBV19 to TRBJ2-2; TRBD1 is a possible D gene (6 bases). The V end was cut by 10 bases, the J end by 6 bases, with 18 bases between. The length of the CDR3 is 14 residues. Germline V gene lookup returns CDR1 LNHDA and CDR2 SQIVND (reference sequence). CDR3 in amino acids: CATQGWPYPGELFF. The CDR3 DNA reads TGTGCCACGCAGGGGTGGCCGTATCCCGGGGAGCTGTTTTTT. The full variable domain, its missing parts supplied by reference TRBV19 and TRBJ2-2, is DGGITQSPKYLFRKEGQNVTLSCEQNLNHDAMYWYRQDPGQGLRLIYYSQIVNDFQKGDIAEGYSVSREKKESFPLTVTSAQKNPTAFYLCATQGWPYPGELFFGEGSRLTVL.

The chain recombines TRBV11-1 with TRBJ1-2; D uncertain. The V end was cut by 6 bases, the J end by 1 base, with 3 bases between. Germline CDR1 is SGHAT and CDR2 is FQDESV (reference sequence). The CDR3 consists of 11 residues. The DNA of the CDR3 is TGTGCCAGCAGTAATAACTATGGCTACACCTTC. It translates to CASSNNYGYTF.

The chain has TRBV5-6 and TRBJ2-7, with 7 bases matching TRBD2. From germline, CDR1 is SGHDT and CDR2 YYEEEE. The CDR3 runs 15 residues. The ends lost 6 bases at V and 1 base at J; junction bases unmatched: 10. The CDR3 here is CASIKRASGSYEQYF. In DNA form, the CDR3 reads TGTGCCAGCATCAAGAGGGCTAGCGGATCCTACGAGCAGTACTTC.

J is TRBJ1-5 and V is TRBV2; 8 positions agree with TRBD1. This CDR3 contains 14 residues. The ends lost 10 bases at V and 6 bases at J; junction bases unmatched: 11. Germline assignment: CDR1 SNHLY and CDR2 FYNNEI. The CDR3 loop is CATSSRQGFQPQHF. CDR3 nucleotide sequence: TGTGCCACCAGCTCCCGACAGGGGTTTCAGCCCCAGCATTTT.

This chain joins TRBV6-4 and TRBJ2-3; 13 bases agree with TRBD2. Germline trimming cut 6 bases from V and 5 bases from J; bases unmatched to any gene: 8. CDR1 is MRHNA, CDR2 SNTAGT, per germline. This CDR3 is built from 16 residues. The CDR3 sequence: CASSLTSGRGEDTQYF. The CDR3 region has the DNA TGTGCCAGCAGCCTCACTAGCGGGAGGGGAGAAGATACGCAGTATTTT.

On this clone: Relative to the germline gene, one junction end is altered; a read error may explain this. V is TRBV7-9 and J is TRBJ1-5; D remains unclear. Germline CDR1 and CDR2: SEHNR and FQNEAQ (reference sequence). The CDR3 length is 13 residues. The DNA of the CDR3 is TGTGCCAGCAGTTTAGATACGGGTCAGCCCCAGCATTTT. Translated, it gives CASSLDTGQPQHF.

The chain's CDR3 is CSVAGTFDSYEQYF. The CDR3 nucleotides are TGCAGCGTTGCCGGGACTTTTGACTCGTACGAGCAGTACTTC. V usage is TRBV29-1 and J usage is TRBJ2-7; tentatively, D is TRBD2 (6 bases). In germline, CDR1 is SQVTM, CDR2 ANQGSEA. Trimming stripped 4 bases from V and 4 bases from J, with 17 bases between. The CDR3 is 14 residues long.

The chain employs TRBV25-1 and TRBJ2-5; tentative D call: TRBD2 (5 bases). This CDR3 has 15 amino acids. V was cut by 8 bases and J by 4 bases, with 20 bases left in between. Germline CDR1 reads MGHDK; CDR2 reads SYGVNS. The DNA for the CDR3 is TGTGCCAGCGGGAAAGTACTAGGGTCGGGAGAGACCCAGTACTTC. Translating it yields CASGKVLGSGETQYF.